One and the same sample provided the 21 T cell receptor beta chains below, sequenced in a study of blood T cells in healthy people across ages. A second about 7 to 11 cycle PCR used barcoded and J-beta primers. TCRdb reanalysed the 5' RACE reads using MiXCR and keeps one entry per CDR3 protein. The sample lists around 1,900,000 distinct CDR3 sequences; 35% to 50% were seen once. Source material: blood. These receptors were collected from a human donor in good health.

CDR3 bases: TGTGCCAGCAGCCAAGGGGAAGCGGGGGCCCCGTCCCAAGGCGAGCAGTACTTC. Translated, it gives CASSQGEAGAPSQGEQYF. The V and J genes are TRBV3-1 and TRBJ2-7, with 8 bases identical to TRBD2. V shed 1 base and J 6 bases; nucleotides not matched to a gene: 17. The CDR3 consists of 18 residues. The germline V gene encodes CDR1 LGHDT and CDR2 YNNKEL (reference sequence).

Many counts were recorded for this clonotype. This sequence joins TRBV12-3 or TRBV12-4 and TRBJ2-7; D unresolved. With 3 bases removed from V and 2 bases from J, the gap between germline ends came to 2 bases. CDR3 size: 11 residues. CDR3: CASSFAYEQYF. The CDR3 DNA reads as TGTGCCAGCAGTTTCGCCTACGAGCAGTACTTC.

The table lists this clonotype with a few counts. The chain joins TRBV10-3 to TRBJ2-7; no clear D. The CDR3 extends over 13 amino acids. Trimming took 10 bases from V and 0 from J, leaving 13 bases between them. Germline V lookup: CDR1 ENHRY, CDR2 SYGVKD. The CDR3 sequence: CATQFGHSYEQYF. The CDR3 DNA reads TGTGCCACCCAATTCGGTCACTCCTACGAGCAGTACTTC.

This clonotype was seen a handful of times. CDR3 nucleotide sequence: TGTGCCATCAGCAGGATTTCGAGCTCCTACGAGCAGTACTTC. This translates into CAISRISSSYEQYF. The genes are TRBV10-3 and TRBJ2-7; D is ambiguous. V was pared by 6 bases and J by 0 bases, with 12 bases between. The CDR3 is 14 residues long. CDR1 is ENHRY and CDR2 is SYGVKD in the germline V gene.

This chain uses TRBV4-2 with TRBJ1-4; D may be TRBD1 (5 bases). The germline V and J ends were trimmed by 2 bases and 0 bases, with 10 bases remaining between them. The CDR3 loop spans 16 amino acids. Germline values: CDR1 LGHNA, CDR2 YNFKEQ. CDR3 sequence reads: CASSQSPGATNEKLFF. CDR3 in DNA: TGTGCCAGCAGCCAATCCCCGGGGGCAACTAATGAAAAACTGTTTTTT.

This clonotype has a handful of counts. The J gene is TRBJ1-6, the V gene TRBV4-3; a weak D match, TRBD1 (5 bases). CDR3 length: 15 residues. The germline V and J ends were trimmed by 0 bases and 8 bases, with 11 bases remaining between them. Germline lookup yields CDR1 LGHNA and CDR2 YSLEER. The CDR3 sequence is CASSQEAGSDSPLHF. CDR3 DNA: TGCGCCAGCAGCCAAGAGGCAGGGTCCGATTCACCCCTCCACTTT.

The sample holds a few counts of this clonotype. The chain uses TRBV7-9 and TRBJ1-5; perhaps TRBD1 as D (6 bases). CDR1 is SEHNR, CDR2 FQNEAQ, per germline (reference sequence). V dropped 2 bases and J dropped 5 bases, with 10 bases sitting between them. This CDR3 is 14 amino acids long. CDR3 in amino acids: CASSLRGGDQPQHF. The DNA of the CDR3 is TGTGCCAGCAGCTTACGAGGGGGGGATCAGCCCCAGCATTTT.

The gene calls are TRBV2 and TRBJ2-7; 7 nucleotides agree with TRBD1. This CDR3 is 15 amino acids long. Germline V lookup: CDR1 SNHLY, CDR2 FYNNEI. V shed 8 bases and J 6 bases; nucleotides not matched to a gene: 16. The CDR3 spells CASSRPGQVLGEQYF. The DNA of the CDR3 is TGTGCCAGCTCGCGCCCCGGACAGGTGTTGGGCGAGCAGTACTTC.

This chain connects TRBV7-2 to TRBJ2-4; unclear D gene. With the DNA end fitting TRBJ2-7 better, the J assignment may be wrong. Germline V gene data show CDR1 as SGHTA and CDR2 as FQGNSA. The CDR3 consists of 11 residues. The CDR3 region is CASSRGHEQYF. As DNA, the CDR3 is TGTGCCAGCAGCCGAGGACACGAGCAGTACTTC.

J is TRBJ2-3 and V is TRBV18; 8 bases are shared with TRBD1. The CDR3 consists of 15 residues. Per the germline V gene, CDR1 is KGHSH and CDR2 is LQKENI. Trimming took 6 bases from V and 5 from J; bases not matched to a gene: 10. CDR3 DNA sequence: TGTGCCAGCTCTCCGACAGGGGTCCCTGGAGATACGCAGTATTTT. Protein: CASSPTGVPGDTQYF.

The chain employs TRBV3-1 and TRBJ1-2, with 7 bases fitting TRBD1. V lost 4 bases to trimming and J lost 7 bases; unmatched junction nucleotides: 12. CDR3 length: 15 residues. Germline CDR1 is LGHDT and CDR2 is YNNKEL (reference sequence). The CDR3 DNA follows: TGTGCCAGCAGCCCCGCGGGGCAGGGGGTCGGTGGCTACACCTTC. This codes for CASSPAGQGVGGYTF.

This chain uses TRBV3-1 with TRBJ1-2; 7 nucleotides agree with TRBD1. Germline-derived CDR1 and CDR2 are LGHDT and YNNKEL (reference sequence). Unmatched junction bases numbered 12, after V lost 9 bases and J lost 8 bases. The CDR3 has 13 amino acids. CDR3 coding DNA: TGTGCCAGTGGAAGGGACAGCCCCCTGGGCTACACCTTC. Protein: CASGRDSPLGYTF. The variable domain in full, completed from reference TRBV3-1 and TRBJ1-2, reads DTAVSQTPKYLVTQMGNDKSIKCEQNLGHDTMYWYKQDSKKFLKIMFSYNNKELIINETVPNRFSPKSPDKAHLNLHINSLELGDSAVYFCASGRDSPLGYTFGSGTRLTVV.

CDR3 sequence reads: CASSPYFSVRSTSGGYTF. In nucleotides, the CDR3 is TGTGCCAGCAGCCCTTATTTTTCGGTCCGGTCAACCTCCGGGGGCTACACCTTC. The genes are TRBV4-2 and TRBJ1-2; no firm D call. Per germline, CDR1 LGHNA and CDR2 YNFKEQ. Between the trimmed V and J ends, which lost 4 bases and 8 bases, there was a span of 29 bases. This CDR3 contains 18 residues.

The rearrangement links TRBV29-1 to TRBJ2-5; D possibly corresponds to TRBD1 (5 bases). The CDR3 has 13 amino acids. The germline V gene has CDR1 SQVTM and CDR2 ANQGSEA. With 6 bases removed from V and 1 base from J, the gap between germline ends came to 12 bases. DNA of the CDR3: TGCAGCGTCAGGGCTAGGTTCCAAGAGACCCAGTACTTC. Translated, it gives CSVRARFQETQYF.

This clonotype was detected only a few times. This chain connects TRBV9 to TRBJ1-2, with D possibly being TRBD1 (5 bases). Germline CDR1 is SGDLS and CDR2 is YYNGEE. This CDR3 has 15 residues. V was clipped by 1 base and J by 4 bases, with 14 bases between them. CDR3 amino acids: CASSVSGGDSYGYTF. The CDR3 region has the DNA TGTGCCAGCAGCGTATCCGGGGGTGATTCCTATGGCTACACCTTC.

The count of this clonotype is one. The rearrangement joins TRBV7-3 to TRBJ2-1, with D uncertain. The CDR3 is 13 residues long. In germline, CDR1 is SGHTA, CDR2 FQGTGA. Trimming left V 2 bases short and J 10 bases short, with 12 bases between. Here the CDR3 reads CASSLVATTEQFF. The CDR3 nucleotides are TGTGCCAGCAGCTTAGTTGCGACCACGGAGCAGTTCTTC.

This rearrangement joins TRBV24-1 to TRBJ1-1; possibly TRBD1 for D (6 bases). Deletions cut 4 bases from V and 3 bases from J, with 14 bases between. Germline-derived CDR1 and CDR2 are KGHDR and SFDVKD. CDR3 size: 15 residues. Here the CDR3 DNA reads TGTGCCACCAGTGACCCCAGCAAGGGGGACACTGAAGCTTTCTTT. Encoded protein: CATSDPSKGDTEAFF.

The chain combines TRBV6-5 with TRBJ2-3, with D possibly TRBD2 on 5 matching bases. Germline V gives CDR1 MNHEY, CDR2 SVGAGI. The CDR3 consists of 18 residues. V was clipped by 0 bases and J by 2 bases, with 18 bases between them. The CDR3 protein is CASSYSSFSPGNTDTQYF. The CDR3 DNA reads TGTGCCAGCAGTTACTCCTCTTTTTCTCCGGGGAACACAGATACGCAGTATTTT.

This clonotype was recorded a few times. The chain combines TRBV5-1 with TRBJ2-1; maybe TRBD2 (5 bases). The CDR3 covers 12 residues. The germline V and J ends were trimmed by 6 bases and 5 bases, with 9 bases remaining between them. Per the germline V gene, CDR1 is SGHRS and CDR2 is YFSETQ. This CDR3 reads CASTDWNNEQFF. Written as DNA, the CDR3 is TGCGCCAGCACGGACTGGAACAATGAGCAGTTCTTC.

J is TRBJ2-4 and V is TRBV7-6, with TRBD2 identical over 7 bases. This CDR3 contains 18 residues. Unmatched junction bases numbered 13, after V lost 5 bases and J lost 0 bases. Germline CDR1 is SGHVS and CDR2 is FNYEAQ. CDR3 DNA sequence: TGTGCCAGCAGCCCGACGGGGGGACGCGAATTAGCCAAAAACATTCAGTACTTC. It is translated as CASSPTGGRELAKNIQYF.

This clonotype was counted between two and nine times. This chain connects TRBV20-1 to TRBJ2-7; D perhaps matches TRBD2 (6 bases). CDR3 length: 13 amino acids. Germline loops: CDR1 DFQATT, CDR2 SNEGSKA (reference sequence). Trimming pared 1 base from V and 7 bases from J, leaving 14 bases between. The CDR3 reads CSARVPGVEEQYF. DNA of the CDR3: TGCAGTGCTAGAGTCCCGGGGGTAGAGGAGCAGTACTTC.